This section outlines one T cell receptor beta chain sequence together with its context. Its antigen specificity is not known. There are no base qualities to consult, and no much larger clone falls within one base. TCRbeta CDR3 regions were amplified from genomic DNA by means of the immunoSEQ Assay, a bias-controlled multiplex PCR. For the original study's pipeline: Within the assay, amplification of reference gene primers was used to estimate how many nucleated cells each sample contained. Sequence reads were collapsed and filtered to measure the absolute abundance of every unique TCRbeta CDR3 rearrangement. For each sample, productive Simpson clonality was calculated as the square root of Simpson's diversity index across productive rearrangements. TCRdb's version of the immuneACCESS table is confined to in-frame rearrangements and falls short of the full clone set. An unresolved V gene accounts for under half of the shortfall where checked; the remainder is of unknown origin. For V, J and clone size, that table is used; D and trimming come from the DNA. This sample holds about 190,000 clones; about 81% were observed only once. The ten largest clonotypes hold 7.8% of the sample.

The data derive from a study of blood T cell repertoires in COVID-19 (dated by TCRdb to the early 2020s). Study-wide context: The collaborator samples originated in the United States, Italy and Spain and spanned the acute and convalescent phases of COVID-19. The prospective study material was composed of cDNA or gDNA derived from T cells, B-cell-depleted T cells, or PBMCs. Deeply sampled blood TCRbeta repertoires from subjects exposed to, actively infected with, or recovered from COVID-19 were included in the dataset. The repertoires were released in a freely available public database intended as a resource for research on the immune response to SARS-CoV-2. The samples were drawn from two sources: the first 160 participants of the ongoing ImmuneRACE study, and 950 to 1,500 subjects contributed by 6 global collaborators. Sample metadata almost always included a de-identified subject ID, COVID-19 status, age in years and sex. Where HLA class I and class II types were available, the types were taken from metadata supplied by the sample provider, not from assay-based typing.

Points the paper makes about the study in general: The quantity of clinical and demographic metadata differed by source and by participant and was supplied without curation.

One collaborating source in Seattle enrolled patients during active infection and followed them longitudinally through the course of disease. Each collaborating institution followed its own protocols to collect whole blood in K2EDTA tubes. For TCRbeta analysis, collaborator samples were shipped as frozen whole blood, as isolated PBMCs, or as DNA extracted from either sample type. The origin of this receptor is a woman in her sixties with COVID-19, enrolled during active disease. The sample comprised peripheral blood.

The DNA sequence follows: TGTGCCAGCAGCTCCCCTGCGGCACCCTACAATGAGCAGTTCTTC. Translation gives CASSSPAAPYNEQFF. Rearrangement joined TRBV5-4 to TRBJ2-1, with the D segment identity uncertain. V is pared back by 3 bases and J by 2 bases, with 12 bases lying between the germline termini. Measured from the cysteine to the phenylalanine, the CDR3 is 15 residues long. This entry keeps only the CDR3 DNA: 45 bases, framed from base 1. CDR1 SGHNT and CDR2 YYREEE are derived from the germline V gene (reference sequence).